The 2 T cell receptor beta chains reported below all come from one sample, sequenced in a study of T-cell memory formation after mild COVID-19. TCRdb processed the 5' RACE reads anew with MiXCR; each CDR3 protein has one entry. The sample lists under 110,000 distinct CDR3 sequences; 15% to 20% were seen once. The sequencing input was PBMCs or a T cell subset sorted from them (not recorded which). All receptors come from an adult woman who had mild COVID-19 (a few samples of this study predate the infection). Cell type and time point are not known.

This clonotype was seen a few times. V gene TRBV3-1 combines with J gene TRBJ1-5, with a possible D match to TRBD1 (5 bases). The CDR3 has 15 residues. The germline V gene has CDR1 LGHDT and CDR2 YNNKEL (reference sequence). Trimming cost V 0 bases and J 7 bases, with 13 bases left between them. The CDR3 DNA sequence: TGTGCCAGCAGCCAAGATCCGTCTGCAGGGCAGCCCCAGCATTTT. Translation: CASSQDPSAGQPQHF.

The chain recombines TRBV20-1 with TRBJ1-2; 8 bases map to TRBD1. Germline trimming cut 5 bases from V and 4 bases from J; bases unmatched to any gene: 9. CDR1 DFQATT and CDR2 SNEGSKA come from the germline V gene (reference sequence). The CDR3 spans 14 residues. As DNA, the CDR3 is TGCAGTGCTGTAAAGACAGGGGTTGGCTATGGCTACACCTTC. Its protein product is CSAVKTGVGYGYTF.